This TCR beta chain was recovered during a study of T cells in Graves' hyperthyroidism and ophthalmopathy. The CDR3 regions of TCR beta were amplified from RNA transcripts. An initial round of RT-PCR targeting the TCR CDR3 relied on the HTBI primer set. TCRdb ran MiXCR on the multiplex PCR reads and lists one entry per CDR3 protein. This sample yields around 300,000 distinct CDR3 sequences, of which 13% are seen a single time; almost 8% belongs to the top ten. V shed 6 bases, J shed 1 base, and the junction held 12 bases outside the gene matches. The germline CDR1 and CDR2 sequences are MNHEY and SMNVEV (reference sequence). There are 18 residues in the CDR3.

V usage is TRBV27 and J usage is TRBJ2-4, with 10 bases identical to TRBD2. The receptor was derived from a woman under 40 with Graves' hyperthyroidism that later progressed to Graves' ophthalmopathy. Source material: blood. The CDR3 protein is CASRASGRGLRAKNIQYF. DNA of the CDR3: TGTGCCAGCAGGGCTAGCGGGAGAGGTTTGCGGGCCAAAAACATTCAGTACTTC.